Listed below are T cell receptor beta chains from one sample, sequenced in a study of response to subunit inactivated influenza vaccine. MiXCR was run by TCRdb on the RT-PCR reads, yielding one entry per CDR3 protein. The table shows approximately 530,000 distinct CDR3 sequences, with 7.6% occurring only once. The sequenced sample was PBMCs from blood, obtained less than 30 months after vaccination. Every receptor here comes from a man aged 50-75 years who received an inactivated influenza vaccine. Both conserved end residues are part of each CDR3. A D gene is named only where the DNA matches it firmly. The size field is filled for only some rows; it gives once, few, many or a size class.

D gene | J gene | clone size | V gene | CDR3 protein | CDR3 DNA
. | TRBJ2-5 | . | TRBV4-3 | CASSQGPTRGEQETQYF | TGCGCCAGCAGCCAAGGTCCCACCCGGGGAGAACAAGAGACCCAGTACTTC
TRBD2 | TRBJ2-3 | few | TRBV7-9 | CASIPGLLTDTQYF | TGTGCCAGCATCCCGGGACTACTGACAGATACGCAGTATTTT
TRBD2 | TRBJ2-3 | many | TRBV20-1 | CSAPSGGHTDTQYF | TGCAGTGCTCCTAGCGGGGGGCACACAGATACGCAGTATTTT
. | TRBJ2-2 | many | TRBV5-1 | CASSKGSNTGELFF | TGCGCCAGCAGTAAGGGCTCGAACACCGGGGAGCTGTTTTTT
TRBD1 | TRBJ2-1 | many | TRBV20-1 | CSAIRGSLNEQFF | TGCAGTGCTATCAGGGGGTCCCTCAATGAGCAGTTCTTC
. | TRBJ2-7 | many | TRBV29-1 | CSVEDEGGGYHEQYF | TGCAGCGTTGAAGATGAGGGCGGTGGGTACCACGAGCAGTACTTC
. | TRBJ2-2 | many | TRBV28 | CASTLRGGRDTGELFF | TGTGCCAGCACCCTGAGGGGGGGCCGGGACACCGGGGAGCTGTTTTTT
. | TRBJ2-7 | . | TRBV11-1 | CASSLSGLRGTKSSYEQYF | TGTGCCAGCAGCTTATCAGGGCTTCGGGGGACGAAAAGCTCCTACGAGCAGTACTTC
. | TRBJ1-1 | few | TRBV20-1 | CSATQGLNTEAFF | TGCAGTGCTACACAGGGTCTGAACACTGAAGCTTTCTTT
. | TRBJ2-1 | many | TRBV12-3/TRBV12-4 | CASSFWVRGPYPDEQFF | TGTGCCAGCAGTTTTTGGGTCAGGGGTCCATACCCCGACGAGCAGTTCTTC
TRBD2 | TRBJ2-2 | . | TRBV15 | CATSRVEAGGQWELFF | TGTGCCACCAGCAGAGTTGAGGCGGGGGGGCAATGGGAGCTGTTTTTT
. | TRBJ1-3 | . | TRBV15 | CATSSGGASGNTIYF | TGTGCCACCAGCAGCGGCGGAGCTTCTGGAAACACCATATATTTT
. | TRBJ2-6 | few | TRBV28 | CASRQSRQSYPGANVLTF | TGTGCCAGCCGTCAATCGCGACAGTCATACCCTGGGGCCAACGTCCTGACTTTC
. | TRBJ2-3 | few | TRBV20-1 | CSAQRDTQYF | TGCAGTGCGCAGCGGGATACGCAGTATTTT
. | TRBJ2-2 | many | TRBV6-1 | CASSEVGGVFTGELFF | TGTGCCAGCAGTGAAGTGGGAGGCGTTTTCACCGGGGAGCTGTTTTTT
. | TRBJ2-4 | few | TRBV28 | CASSRGVRIQYF | TGTGCCAGCAGCCGGGGAGTTCGGATTCAGTACTTC